This is a list of T cell receptor beta chains from one sample in a study of CD8+ T cells in alopecia areata. This table comes from immunoSEQ multiplex PCR, and its TCRdb copy is limited to in-frame clones, with some not included. The repertoire has some 170,000 clones, 50% to 60% of them found once; the top ten carry about 14%. Sequences were derived from CD4+ T cells sorted from blood, sampled at week 0. The source of these receptors is a human donor with alopecia areata. Both conserved end residues are part of each CDR3. D genes are given only for firm matches. Size values are once, few and many counts, or a class for expanded clones, and some rows have none.

D	V	J	size	CDR3	DNA
TRBD1	TRBV6-1	TRBJ1-2	.	CASSGTGFDGYTF	TGTGCCAGCAGTGGGACAGGTTTCGATGGCTACACCTTC
.	TRBV5-6	TRBJ2-5	.	CASSSRDTKETQYF	TGTGCCAGCAGCTCTCGGGACACGAAAGAGACCCAGTACTTC
.	TRBV11-2	TRBJ2-2	.	CASSLPLGPGRDTGELFF	TGTGCCAGCAGCTTACCACTGGGACCAGGGCGCGACACCGGGGAGCTGTTTTTT
.	TRBV30	TRBJ2-5	.	CAWSVNLVETQYF	TGTGCCTGGAGTGTAAACCTTGTTGAGACCCAGTACTTC
.	TRBV2	TRBJ1-6	once	CASSARRGRDSPLHF	TGTGCCAGCAGTGCCCGCAGGGGTAGGGATTCACCCCTCCACTTT
TRBD2	TRBV11-2	TRBJ2-5	.	CASMLGLARGETQYF	TGTGCCAGCATGCTGGGACTAGCGCGGGGAGAGACCCAGTACTTC
TRBD1	TRBV7-9	TRBJ1-1	.	CASSLATGKPEAFF	TGTGCCAGCAGCTTAGCGACAGGGAAACCTGAAGCTTTCTTT
.	TRBV6-1	TRBJ1-1	once	CASSEGGGRVGNTEAFF	TGTGCCAGCAGTGAAGGCGGGGGCAGAGTTGGGAACACTGAAGCTTTCTTT
.	TRBV6-5	TRBJ1-5	few	CASSYSQNSNQPQHF	TGTGCCAGCAGTTATTCACAGAATAGCAATCAGCCCCAGCATTTT
.	TRBV30	TRBJ2-7	.	CAWTRGYEQYF	TGTGCCTGGACGCGGGGCTACGAGCAGTACTTC
TRBD1	TRBV11-2	TRBJ1-1	.	CASSLTGQTGNTEAFF	TGTGCCAGCAGCTTGACAGGGCAAACCGGGAACACTGAAGCTTTCTTT
.	TRBV4-2	TRBJ2-2	.	CASSPGVSTGELFF	TGTGCCAGCAGCCCGGGTGTTAGCACCGGGGAGCTGTTTTTT
TRBD1	TRBV10-2	TRBJ1-1	.	CASTLTGRVTEAFF	TGCGCCAGCACCCTGACAGGGCGAGTAACTGAAGCTTTCTTT
.	TRBV7-2	TRBJ2-1	few	CASSGGRVGNNEQFF	TGTGCCAGCAGCGGCGGAAGGGTTGGGAACAATGAGCAGTTCTTC
.	TRBV7-6	TRBJ2-5	few	CASSYRQETQYF	TGTGCCAGCAGCTATCGACAAGAGACCCAGTACTTC
TRBD1	TRBV5-6	TRBJ2-1	.	CASSFRDRGSGNEQFF	TGTGCCAGCAGCTTCCGGGACAGGGGGTCTGGCAATGAGCAGTTCTTC
.	TRBV6-5	TRBJ1-4	few	CASSYSYQDEKLFF	TGTGCCAGCAGTTACTCTTACCAAGATGAAAAACTGTTTTTT
TRBD2	TRBV6-1	TRBJ2-7	few	CASSEVSSGGIYEQYF	TGTGCCAGCAGTGAAGTGTCTAGCGGGGGGATCTACGAGCAGTACTTC
.	TRBV5-8	TRBJ2-5	.	CASSLGVGGETQYF	TGTGCCAGCAGCTTGGGGGTCGGAGGAGAGACCCAGTACTTC
.	TRBV5-1	TRBJ2-5	few	CASSLRGETQYF	TGCGCCAGCAGCTTGAGGGGAGAGACCCAGTACTTC
TRBD1	TRBV30	TRBJ1-2	.	CAWRRGDRPYGYTF	TGTGCCTGGAGGAGAGGGGACAGGCCCTATGGCTACACCTTC
TRBD1	TRBV4-1	TRBJ2-2	few	CASSQALGQGKAGELFF	TGCGCCAGCAGCCAGGCTCTGGGACAGGGGAAAGCCGGGGAGCTGTTTTTT
.	TRBV30	TRBJ1-1	few	CAWSVEGGLNTEAFF	TGTGCCTGGAGTGTAGAGGGGGGGCTGAACACTGAAGCTTTCTTT
.	TRBV18	TRBJ2-5	.	CASSPLDVSQETQYF	TGTGCCAGCTCACCATTGGACGTGAGTCAAGAGACCCAGTACTTC
.	TRBV30	TRBJ2-1	few	CAWNHRDGEQFF	TGTGCCTGGAATCATCGGGACGGTGAGCAGTTCTTC
TRBD1	TRBV30	TRBJ2-7	.	CAWSVGGASYEQYF	TGTGCCTGGAGTGTAGGGGGCGCGTCCTACGAGCAGTACTTC
.	TRBV29-1	TRBJ1-1	.	CSVSKNTEAFF	TGCAGCGTTTCCAAGAACACTGAAGCTTTCTTT
TRBD2	TRBV5-1	TRBJ2-1	few	CASSLGAASGPNEQFF	TGCGCCAGCAGCTTGGGGGCGGCTAGCGGGCCCAATGAGCAGTTCTTC